The 26 T cell receptor beta chains below were found in one sample sequenced in a study of blood T cell repertoires in COVID-19. This table comes from immunoSEQ multiplex PCR, and its TCRdb copy is limited to in-frame clones, with some not included. The profile shows about 280,000 clones, roughly 87% of them singletons. The sequenced material came from PBMCs or T cells enriched from blood (not recorded which). The receptor set was obtained from a woman in her thirties or forties who had recovered from COVID-19.

This clone showed up just a few times. The V and J genes are TRBV30 and TRBJ1-6; tentatively, D is TRBD1 (6 bases). Trimming left V 3 bases short and J 7 bases short, with 22 bases between. The CDR3 is 17 residues long. The germline CDR1 and CDR2 sequences are GTSNPN and SVGIG (reference sequence). The CDR3 region is CAWRASWSGATNSPLHF. The CDR3 DNA is TGTGCCTGGAGGGCTTCGTGGTCAGGGGCGACCAATTCACCCCTCCACTTT.

The V and J genes are TRBV3-1 (or the pseudogene TRBV3-2) and TRBJ2-7; 8 positions agree with TRBD1. Germline values: CDR1 LGHDT, CDR2 YNNKEL (reference sequence). The CDR3 length is 16 residues. V shed 1 base and J 1 base; nucleotides not matched to a gene: 6. CDR3: CASSQADRVASYEQYF. For the CDR3, the DNA is TGTGCCAGCAGCCAAGCGGACAGGGTGGCGTCCTACGAGCAGTACTTC.

The chain is built from TRBV6-2 or TRBV6-3 and TRBJ1-1; no definite D call. The V end was cut by 4 bases, the J end by 7 bases, with 16 bases between. This CDR3 contains 14 residues. Germline V gives CDR1 MNHEY, CDR2 SVGEGT. The CDR3 sequence: CASSSRGPRSEAFF. In DNA, the CDR3 is TGTGCCAGCAGTTCCCGTGGCCCTCGGAGTGAAGCTTTCTTT.

V is TRBV6-5 and J is TRBJ2-7; weak D call: TRBD2 (5 bases). The V end lost 0 bases, the J end lost 3 bases, and 15 bases lay between the germline ends. This CDR3 region has 16 residues. The V gene's germline CDR1 is MNHEY and CDR2 SVGAGI. CDR3: CASSYSTSGLYYEQYF. The CDR3 region has the DNA TGTGCCAGCAGTTACTCGACGAGCGGCCTCTACTACGAGCAGTACTTC.

CDR3 in amino acids: CASSLRTSGSLGTGELFF. The CDR3 bases are TGTGCCAGCAGTTTACGGACTAGCGGGAGTTTGGGCACCGGGGAGCTGTTTTTT. V is TRBV27 and J is TRBJ2-2, with 13 bases lining up with TRBD2. The CDR3 is 18 residues long. Germline trimming cut 2 bases from V and 4 bases from J; bases unmatched to any gene: 7. The germline V gene has CDR1 MNHEY and CDR2 SMNVEV (reference sequence).

This chain links TRBV11-2 with TRBJ2-7, with TRBD1 matching over 7 bases. The V gene's germline CDR1 is SGHAT and CDR2 FQNNGV. The CDR3 totals 14 residues. Trimming cost V 6 bases and J 5 bases; bases outside gene matches: 10. The DNA of the CDR3 is TGTGCCAGCAGACCGCCCGAGGGGGCCAACGAGCAGTACTTC. Translation: CASRPPEGANEQYF. The variable domain in full, with the rest retrieved from reference TRBV11-2 and TRBJ2-7, is EAGVAQSPRYKIIEKRQSVAFWCNPISGHATLYWYQQILGQGPKLLIQFQNNGVVDDSQLPKDRFSAERLKGVDSTLKIQPAKLEDSAVYLCASRPPEGANEQYFGPGTRLTVT.

This chain connects TRBV6-6 to TRBJ2-3, with TRBD1 identical over 9 bases. V gave up 6 bases and J gave up 2 bases; unmatched junction bases: 6. Germline V gene sequence: CDR1 MNHNY, CDR2 SVGAGI (reference sequence). The CDR3 sequence is 15 residues long. The CDR3 DNA is TGTGCCAGCAGACACAGGACAGGGGCCACAGATACGCAGTATTTT. Its translation is CASRHRTGATDTQYF.

This sequence joins TRBV30 and TRBJ1-5; D might be TRBD1 (6 bases). The length of the CDR3 is 18 residues. Germline-derived CDR1 and CDR2 are GTSNPN and SVGIG (reference sequence). V lost 0 bases and J 1 base, leaving 19 bases between the germline ends. CDR3 in amino acids: CAWSVRRGGGISNQPQHF. As DNA, the CDR3 is TGTGCCTGGAGTGTACGCAGGGGTGGCGGTATCAGCAATCAGCCCCAGCATTTT.

V is TRBV6-5 and J is TRBJ1-1, with D tentatively TRBD1 (6 bases). Trimming cost V 3 bases and J 4 bases, with 12 bases left between them. The CDR3 sequence is 14 residues long. Germline-derived CDR1 and CDR2 are MNHEY and SVGAGI. Here the CDR3 DNA reads TGTGCCAGCAGTTATCAGGGGTGGAGCACTGAAGCTTTCTTT. Residues: CASSYQGWSTEAFF.

The chain couples TRBV2 to TRBJ2-1, with TRBD1 matching over 9 bases. V was pared by 7 bases and J by 5 bases, with 9 bases of the junction left unmatched. This CDR3 has 15 residues. Germline loops: CDR1 SNHLY, CDR2 FYNNEI. The DNA for the CDR3 is TGTGCCAGCATAAAACCCGGGACAGGGAACAATGAGCAGTTCTTC. Translated: CASIKPGTGNNEQFF.

V gene TRBV7-8 combines with J gene TRBJ2-2, with 13 positions matching TRBD2. Per germline, CDR1 SGHVS and CDR2 FQNEAQ. The CDR3 length is 17 residues. V lost 10 bases, J lost 4 bases, and 12 bases stayed unmatched. DNA of the CDR3: TGTGCCAACAGTCGGACTAGCGGGGGCCCTCCCACCGGGGAGCTGTTTTTT. Residues: CANSRTSGGPPTGELFF.

The genes are TRBV11-2 and TRBJ2-5; 14 bases fit TRBD2. Germline V gene data show CDR1 as SGHAT and CDR2 as FQNNGV. The CDR3 is 19 amino acids. Germline trimming cut 1 base from V and 2 bases from J; bases unmatched to any gene: 9. The CDR3 loop is CASSLGLAGGPRGQETQYF. CDR3 DNA: TGTGCCAGCAGCTTAGGACTAGCGGGAGGGCCAAGGGGGCAAGAGACCCAGTACTTC.

The chain carries TRBV2 and TRBJ2-6, with 8 bases aligning to TRBD2. This CDR3 has 16 amino acids. J gave up 1 base and V 9 bases, and 8 bases lay outside the gene matches. Germline-derived CDR1 and CDR2 are SNHLY and FYNNEI. CDR3 amino acids: CARGEVAGSGANVLTF. The CDR3 nucleotides read TGTGCCAGGGGGGAGGTAGCGGGATCTGGGGCCAACGTCCTGACTTTC.

This clone was picked up one time. The chain combines TRBV10-3 with TRBJ2-3; 7 positions agree with TRBD2. With V trimmed by 6 bases and J by 0 bases, 12 bases remained unmatched. The CDR3 contains 17 residues. Germline loops: CDR1 ENHRY, CDR2 SYGVKD. The CDR3 nucleotides read TGTGCCATCAGCGACCCTAGCGGTCGTTCTAGCACAGATACGCAGTATTTT. Translation gives CAISDPSGRSSTDTQYF.

The V and J genes are TRBV28 and TRBJ1-1, with TRBD1 as a possible D gene (5 bases). V gave up 2 bases and J gave up 5 bases, with 12 bases separating them. CDR1 is MDHEN and CDR2 is SYDVKM in the germline V gene. The CDR3 consists of 14 residues. CDR3 residues: CASSLIGEGTEAFF. The DNA of the CDR3 is TGTGCCAGCAGTTTAATAGGGGAAGGGACTGAAGCTTTCTTT.

This sequence joins TRBV15 and TRBJ2-2; 9 bases align to TRBD2. The J segment lost 6 bases and the V segment lost 7 bases, leaving 9 bases of the junction unmatched. Germline CDR1 reads LNHNV; CDR2 reads YYDKDF (reference sequence). CDR3 length: 15 amino acids. The CDR3 sequence is CATKTAGGPSGELFF. In DNA form, the CDR3 reads TGTGCCACCAAGACGGCGGGAGGGCCGTCCGGGGAGCTGTTTTTT.

The V call is TRBV18, the J call TRBJ2-2; tentative D call: TRBD2 (6 bases). Trimming removed 4 bases at V and 5 bases at J, with 14 bases between. The germline gives CDR1 KGHSH, CDR2 LQKENI. The CDR3 has 15 residues. The chain's CDR3 is CASSLLAGGTGELFF. CDR3 nucleotide sequence: TGTGCCAGCTCACTATTGGCAGGAGGGACCGGGGAGCTGTTTTTT. Full variable domain (outside the CDR3, taken from reference TRBV18 and TRBJ2-2): NAGVMQNPRHLVRRRGQEARLRCSPMKGHSHVYWYRQLPEEGLKFMVYLQKENIIDESGMPKERFSAEFPKEGPSILRIQQVVRGDSAAYFCASSLLAGGTGELFFGEGSRLTVL.

This chain connects TRBV25-1 to TRBJ2-1; TRBD2 matches 10 bases. Germline V CDR1 and CDR2: MGHDK, SYGVNS. Trimming cost V 7 bases and J 4 bases; bases outside gene matches: 1. The CDR3 is 13 amino acids. CDR3 region: CASTAGGYNEQFF. CDR3 sequence (DNA): TGTGCCAGCACAGCGGGAGGGTACAATGAGCAGTTCTTC.

The rearrangement joins TRBV24-1 to TRBJ2-2; D possibly corresponds to TRBD1 (6 bases). Trimming shortened V by 4 bases and J by 4 bases, and 9 bases separated the two germline ends. The CDR3 spans 14 residues. Looked up from germline, CDR1 is KGHDR and CDR2 is SFDVKD. CDR3 residues: CATSEGTLTGELFF. The CDR3 DNA reads TGTGCCACCAGTGAAGGGACACTCACCGGGGAGCTGTTTTTT.

This clone has a single count. This chain links TRBV2 with TRBJ1-2; TRBD1 agrees at 8 bases. Per germline, CDR1 SNHLY and CDR2 FYNNEI. The CDR3 is 14 residues long. The V and J ends lost 7 bases and 2 bases, in that order; junction bases with no gene match: 6. CDR3 in amino acids: CASIEDRANYGYTF. In DNA, the CDR3 is TGTGCCAGCATTGAGGACAGGGCGAACTATGGCTACACCTTC.

The chain employs TRBV19 and TRBJ2-5, with D perhaps TRBD2 (6 bases). The CDR3 has 14 residues. In germline, CDR1 is LNHDA, CDR2 SQIVND (reference sequence). Trimming took off 8 bases at V and 2 bases at J, with 15 bases between the two ends. This CDR3 is CASPYTGEQETQYF. The CDR3 bases are TGTGCCAGTCCGTACACGGGGGAACAAGAGACCCAGTACTTC.

This chain links TRBV7-2 with TRBJ2-7; 12 nucleotides match TRBD1. Germline lookup yields CDR1 SGHTA and CDR2 FQGNSA. Trimming removed 7 bases from V and 6 bases from J; junction bases left unmatched: 7. This CDR3 comprises 14 residues. DNA of the CDR3: TGTGCCAGCACCGTGGGACAGGGGGCTGGCGAGCAGTACTTC. Amino acids: CASTVGQGAGEQYF.

Comments on this clone: This may be a read error, as it is one base from a much larger clone. V is TRBV7-8 and J is TRBJ2-1; 11 bases match TRBD2. Per the germline V gene, CDR1 is SGHVS and CDR2 is FQNEAQ. The V segment lost 3 bases and the J segment 5 bases; nucleotides outside the gene matches: 0. The CDR3 covers 14 residues. The CDR3 bases are TGTGCCAGCAGCTTGACTAGCGGGAACAATGAGCAGTTCTTC. Its protein is CASSLTSGNNEQFF.

This clone appeared a single time. The chain has TRBV7-2 and TRBJ2-6; 7 bases are a match to TRBD1. Germline V gene data show CDR1 as SGHTA and CDR2 as FQGNSA. Losses at the gene ends were 4 bases for V and 0 bases for J; bases not matched to a gene: 9. CDR3 length: 18 residues. CDR3 nucleotides: TGTGCCAGCAGCTCCAGGGGGTTATACAGCTCTGGGGCCAACGTCCTGACTTTC. It yields the protein CASSSRGLYSSGANVLTF.

This rearrangement joins TRBV9 to TRBJ2-7; possible D gene TRBD2, 5 bases. Per the germline V gene, CDR1 is SGDLS and CDR2 is YYNGEE. The germline V and J ends were trimmed by 0 bases and 7 bases, with 17 bases remaining between them. The CDR3 length is 15 residues. The CDR3 protein is CASSVEQAAPTEQYF. CDR3 in DNA: TGTGCCAGCAGCGTAGAGCAAGCGGCTCCTACGGAGCAGTACTTC.

The rearrangement joins TRBV4-3 to TRBJ2-7; 7 nucleotides line up with TRBD1. The CDR3 is 16 amino acids. CDR1 and CDR2 from the germline V gene are LGHNA and YSLEER. V trimming: 2 bases; J trimming: 3 bases; junction bases outside the gene matches: 10. The CDR3 here is CASSQSTYRGGYEQYF. The CDR3 coding sequence is TGCGCCAGCAGCCAATCGACCTACAGGGGCGGCTACGAGCAGTACTTC.